Shown below are 8 T cell receptor beta chains from a single sample sequenced in a study of shared clonotypes between healthy human individuals. The assay was immunoSEQ multiplex PCR, and TCRdb's table has in-frame clones only and misses some. This sample has fewer than 130,000 clones; approximately 70% occur once, and the top ten carry approximately 23%. The sample taken for sequencing was memory CD8+ T cells sorted from blood. Subset denoted: CD45RO+ cells pooled with CCR7-negative TemRA cells. Receptor source: a woman in her twenties or thirties in good health.

V is TRBV25-1 and J is TRBJ2-7; 8 bases line up with TRBD1. The CDR3 spans 16 residues. Losses at the gene ends were 6 bases for V and 5 bases for J; bases not matched to a gene: 15. Germline lookup yields CDR1 MGHDK and CDR2 SYGVNS. The CDR3 nucleotides are TGTGCCAGCAGCCCCATCTCGGACAGGGTTGTAAACGAGCAGTACTTC. This encodes CASSPISDRVVNEQYF.

The chain joins TRBV14 to TRBJ1-3, with D possibly TRBD1 on 5 matching bases. V lost 10 bases to trimming and J lost 2 bases, with 24 bases between them. The germline V gene has CDR1 SGHDN and CDR2 FVKESK. The CDR3 is 17 amino acids. The CDR3 nucleotides are TGTGCCATTGCCAACACCTTGGGGCTGTCTCCTGGAAACACCATATATTTT. Translated: CAIANTLGLSPGNTIYF.

The V and J genes are TRBV19 and TRBJ1-5; D is ambiguous. The CDR3 is 14 residues long. Germline-derived CDR1 and CDR2 are LNHDA and SQIVND (reference sequence). The V and J ends lost 1 base and 5 bases respectively, with 9 bases between them. The CDR3 protein is CASSIASSDQPQHF. The CDR3 coding sequence is TGTGCCAGTAGTATAGCCAGCTCCGATCAGCCCCAGCATTTT.

V is TRBV28 and J is TRBJ2-7, with D possibly TRBD2 on 6 matching bases. Germline lookup yields CDR1 MDHEN and CDR2 SYDVKM. Trimming removed 3 bases from V and 4 bases from J, with 13 bases in between. The CDR3 is 14 amino acids. CDR3 bases: TGTGCCAGCAGTTTTCCCGGGGGTTTGTACGAGCAGTACTTC. This gives the protein CASSFPGGLYEQYF.

This sequence joins TRBV2 and TRBJ1-5; no definite D call. The CDR3 spans 15 residues. Germline CDR1 SNHLY, CDR2 FYNNEI. The V end was cut by 4 bases, the J end by 0 bases, with 10 bases between. The CDR3 DNA reads as TGTGCCAGCAGTGTACTGGGATATAGCAATCAGCCCCAGCATTTT. As protein: CASSVLGYSNQPQHF.

The CDR3: CASSSGQDYGYTF. The CDR3 nucleotides are TGTGCCAGCAGCTCCGGACAGGACTATGGCTACACCTTC. The chain couples TRBV7-2 to TRBJ1-2, with 7 bases identical to TRBD1. With 4 bases clipped from V and 3 bases from J, the junction kept 2 bases outside the gene matches. Germline lookup yields CDR1 SGHTA and CDR2 FQGNSA. The CDR3 loop spans 13 amino acids.

This chain uses TRBV6-1 with TRBJ1-2; the D is unclear. V shed 8 bases and J shed 2 bases, with 6 bases lying between them. The CDR3 sequence is 11 residues long. The germline gives CDR1 MNHNS, CDR2 SASEGT. The CDR3 spells CASPGNYGYTF. The CDR3, as DNA: TGTGCCAGCCCAGGCAACTATGGCTACACCTTC.

The rearrangement uses TRBV4-1 and TRBJ2-7; 12 bases are shared with TRBD2. This CDR3 spans 15 amino acids. The germline V gene has CDR1 MGHRA and CDR2 YSYEKL. The V and J ends lost 4 bases and 6 bases, in that order; junction bases with no gene match: 7. The CDR3 DNA sequence: TGCGCCAGCAGCCGCAGACTAGCGGGAGTATGCGAGCAGTACTTC. It is translated as CASSRRLAGVCEQYF.